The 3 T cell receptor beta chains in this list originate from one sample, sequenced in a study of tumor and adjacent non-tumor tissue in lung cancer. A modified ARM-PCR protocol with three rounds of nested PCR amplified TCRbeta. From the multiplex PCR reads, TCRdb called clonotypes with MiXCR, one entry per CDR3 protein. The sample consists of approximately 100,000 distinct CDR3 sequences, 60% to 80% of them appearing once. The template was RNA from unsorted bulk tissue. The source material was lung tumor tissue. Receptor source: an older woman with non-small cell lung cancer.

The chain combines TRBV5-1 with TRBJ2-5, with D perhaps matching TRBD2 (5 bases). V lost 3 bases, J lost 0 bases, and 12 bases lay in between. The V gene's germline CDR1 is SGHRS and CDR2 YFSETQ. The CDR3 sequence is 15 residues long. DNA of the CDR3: TGCGCCAGCAGCTCAGGACGGGGAAACCAAGAGACCCAGTACTTC. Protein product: CASSSGRGNQETQYF.

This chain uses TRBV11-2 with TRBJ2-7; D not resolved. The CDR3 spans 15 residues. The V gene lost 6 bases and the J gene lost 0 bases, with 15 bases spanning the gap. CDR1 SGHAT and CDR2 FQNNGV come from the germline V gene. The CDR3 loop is CASSASPGSSYEQYF. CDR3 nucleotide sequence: TGTGCCAGCAGTGCATCACCTGGAAGCTCCTACGAGCAGTACTTC.

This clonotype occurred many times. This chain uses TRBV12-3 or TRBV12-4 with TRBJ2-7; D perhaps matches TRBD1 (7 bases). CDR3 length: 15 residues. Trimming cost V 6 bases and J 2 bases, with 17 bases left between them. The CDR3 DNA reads TGTGCCAGCAGACCCCGGCAGGGGGGTACCTACGAGCAGTACTTC. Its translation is CASRPRQGGTYEQYF.